These 3 T cell receptor beta chains came from one sample sequenced in a study of blood T cell repertoires in COVID-19. The table came from immunoSEQ multiplex PCR; TCRdb's copy has only in-frame clones and leaves some out. In the table there are some 250,000 clones, about three quarters of which are singletons. What was sequenced was peripheral blood. All receptors derive from a woman older than 75 with acute or convalescent COVID-19.

This clone appeared many times. This sequence joins TRBV2 and TRBJ1-1; D not resolved. CDR1 and CDR2 (germline): SNHLY, FYNNEI. The CDR3 has 14 amino acids. V was cut by 0 bases and J by 0 bases, with 5 bases left in between. This CDR3 is CASSEAQVNTEAFF. In DNA form, the CDR3 reads TGTGCCAGCAGTGAAGCGCAGGTGAACACTGAAGCTTTCTTT.

The chain links TRBV6-1 to TRBJ2-2; 12 nucleotides align to TRBD2. The CDR3 is 17 amino acids. Germline values: CDR1 MNHNS, CDR2 SASEGT. V was pared by 3 bases and J by 2 bases, with 4 bases of the junction left unmatched. CDR3 DNA: TGTGCCAGCAGTGAGACTAGCGGGAGTCTTAACACCGGGGAGCTGTTTTTT. This gives the protein CASSETSGSLNTGELFF.

This chain uses TRBV28 with TRBJ1-2, with unresolved D. The germline gives CDR1 MDHEN, CDR2 SYDVKM. Trimming pared 4 bases from V and 8 bases from J, leaving 11 bases between. The CDR3 has 12 residues. CDR3 in DNA: TGTGCCAGCAGTTCGACTCCGAGGGGCTACACCTTC. As protein: CASSSTPRGYTF.